The clone carrying this T cell receptor beta chain was found once. This sample was taken from a study of blood T cell repertoires in COVID-19. The V gene end was trimmed by 1 base and the J gene end by 8 bases; junction bases not matched to a gene: 13. The V gene's germline CDR1 is ENHRY and CDR2 SYGVKD. CDR3 length: 16 amino acids. Methods used by the authors: Quantification of nucleated cells was approximated via reference gene primer amplification. Data came from immunoSEQ multiplex PCR; TCRdb stores just in-frame clones and leaves some out. That table gives V, J and clone size, and the DNA gave D and trimming. The table includes tens of thousands of clones, roughly three quarters detected once.

V and J are TRBV10-3 and TRBJ2-7; TRBD1 aligns across 8 bases. This receptor was identified in a human donor in a cohort sampled during active COVID-19. Sequencing used peripheral blood. The CDR3 nucleotides are TGTGCCATCAGTGAGTGGACAGGGCCACTTGGAGGCCAGCAGTACTTC. This codes for CAISEWTGPLGGQQYF.